This TCR beta chain was obtained from a study of T cells after yellow fever vaccination (dated by TCRdb to between 2019 and 2020). Background for the entire study: Libraries from fractions with low cell numbers were prepared with the SMART-Seq v4 Ultra Low Input RNA kit. Bulk TCR alpha and beta repertoires were sequenced longitudinally to track T-cell clones before and after primary and booster YFV17D yellow fever vaccination. Two healthy male donors made up the cohort, one aged 18 to 30 years and the other aged 30 to 40 years. Blood was drawn at multiple timepoints before and after primary and secondary immunization, with bulk PBMC replicates and cell subsets isolated.

TCR cDNA was made using 5'RACE template switching, a step that added a universal primer site and unique molecular identifiers. Priming of cDNA synthesis was performed from both the TCR alpha and TCR beta constant segments. Library amplification involved two PCR steps, and the second step added sample barcodes and sequencing adapters. Libraries were sequenced on Illumina HiSeq 2500 (2x100 bp) or NovaSeq (2x150 bp). The authors' analysis ran thus. MIGEC was used to demultiplex reads and collapse the reads into UMI consensus sequences, and MiXCR was used for V(D)J alignment. Vaccine-responding clonotypes were defined with edgeR using replicate PBMC samples, requiring FDR below 0.01 and a log2 fold change above 5 up to day 15. Each bulk clonotype was labeled CD4 or CD8 based on which sequenced repertoire, CD4 or CD8, contained the clonotype at higher abundance. TCRdb ran its own pipeline on the public reads, namely fastp trimming at Q25 and MiXCR clone calling, and kept in-frame beta chains. Every distinct CDR3 protein forms one entry, paired with its most common genes and DNA. TCRdb's processing, not the authors', yielded these V and J calls. This sample holds about 340,000 distinct CDR3 sequences; about 8.7% were observed only once. Roughly 18% of the sample comes from the top ten.

From the germline V gene, CDR1 is SGHTA and CDR2 is FQGNSA. Trimmed from V: 4 bases; trimmed from J: 8 bases; junction bases lacking a gene match: 9. Including the terminal cysteine and phenylalanine, the CDR3 comprises 15 residues. Kept here is only the CDR3 DNA, which spans 45 bases and is read in frame from base 1. This clonotype was recorded a few times. It lacks a known antigen. Per-base quality was not reported, and no clone a single base away is much larger than it. The sample's treatment or condition label is to be understood as: live attenuated yellow fever vaccine strain. At every blood-draw timepoint, two biological replicates of bulk PBMCs were collected. A standard Ficoll-Paque protocol was used to isolate PBMCs from peripheral blood. TriZol was used to extract RNA from bulk PBMCs, CD4 and CD8 fractions, and dextramer-positive and dextramer-negative fractions. What the research found in general, with its limitations: Most clones expanded after primary vaccination were re-detected after the booster (almost 98% of CD4 and 80% to 90% of CD8), suggesting broad memory maintenance. A small share of clonotypes occurred in both CD4 and CD8 compartments, likely arising from convergent recombination. FACS-sorted repertoires could contain abundant contaminating clonotypes from the bulk population, so computational filtering was required. The secondary T-cell response was found to be weaker but faster than the primary response, with a peak reached on day 5 rather than on day 15. Only a couple of donors were included in the study, so the extent to which the findings can be generalized is limited.

This clonotype was sampled from a man between 18 and 35 years old who received the YFV17D yellow fever vaccine. This specimen was PBMCs, taken on the day of the first yellow fever vaccination. This chain is built from TRBV7-2 and TRBJ1-4; 8 bases in the middle match TRBD1. The nucleotide sequence reads as follows: TGTGCCAGCAGCTGGCAGGGCAGGGGGCAGGAAAAACTGTTTTTT. Its amino acids are CASSWQGRGQEKLFF.